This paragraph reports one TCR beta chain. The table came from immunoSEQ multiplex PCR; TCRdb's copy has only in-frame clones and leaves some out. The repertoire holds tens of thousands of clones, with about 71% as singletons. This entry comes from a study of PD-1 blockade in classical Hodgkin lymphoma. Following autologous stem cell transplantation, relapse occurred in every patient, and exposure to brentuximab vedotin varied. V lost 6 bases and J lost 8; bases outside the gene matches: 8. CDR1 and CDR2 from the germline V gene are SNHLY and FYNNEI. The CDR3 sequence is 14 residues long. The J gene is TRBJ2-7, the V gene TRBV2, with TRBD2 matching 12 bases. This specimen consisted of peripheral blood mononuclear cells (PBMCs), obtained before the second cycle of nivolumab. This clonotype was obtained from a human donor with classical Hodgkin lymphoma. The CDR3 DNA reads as TGTGCCAGCAGCCCAATAACTAGCGGGGGGCAGCAGTACTTC. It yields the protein CASSPITSGGQQYF.